This TCR beta chain was sequenced during a study of blood T cell repertoires in COVID-19. Background on the study: Material from acute and convalescent COVID-19 was sourced from the United States, Italy and Spain.

Per the original methods: Nucleated cell counts were estimated from reference gene primer amplification. Sequenced by immunoSEQ multiplex PCR; TCRdb stores in-frame clones only, minus some. V and J calls and clone size are copied from that table; D and trimming were computed from the DNA. The data show 40,000 or so clones, around 85% seen once. This clone was found many times. The CDR3 runs to 15 residues. V lost 2 bases, J lost 5 bases, and 17 bases lay in between. CDR1 and CDR2 from the germline V gene are SGHNT and YYREEE (reference sequence). The sample taken for sequencing was peripheral blood. The genes are TRBV5-4 and TRBJ2-7, with D tentatively TRBD1 (6 bases). The TCR originated in a human donor in a cohort sampled during active COVID-19. In DNA, the CDR3 is TGTGCCAGCAGCTTTCGAAGTCAGGGGCCCGACGAGCAGTACTTC. It translates to CASSFRSQGPDEQYF.